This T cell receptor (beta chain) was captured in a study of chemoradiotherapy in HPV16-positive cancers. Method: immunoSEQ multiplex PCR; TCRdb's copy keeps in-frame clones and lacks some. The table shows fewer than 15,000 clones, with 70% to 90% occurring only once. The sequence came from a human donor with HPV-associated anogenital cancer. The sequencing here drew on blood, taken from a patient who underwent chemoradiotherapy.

The CDR3 protein is CASSYKKGSNQPQHF. Here the CDR3 DNA reads TGTGCCAGTAGTTACAAAAAGGGAAGCAATCAGCCCCAGCATTTT. The chain links TRBV19 to TRBJ1-5; D unclear. The germline V and J ends were trimmed by 5 bases and 1 base, with 12 bases remaining between them. This CDR3 region has 15 residues. Per germline, CDR1 LNHDA and CDR2 SQIVND (reference sequence).